The clone carrying this T cell receptor beta chain turned up a few times. Using immunoSEQ multiplex PCR, the repertoire was profiled, and TCRdb retains in-frame clones only, with some absent. The top ten clones hold roughly 18% of a sample with 75,000 to 95,000 clones, 85% of them seen once. The data derive from a study of blood T cell repertoires in COVID-19. As for the study in general: Italy, Spain and the United States were the sources of the convalescent and acute COVID-19 samples.

This CDR3 has 14 residues. The ends were cut back, 1 base at V and 2 bases at J, with 9 bases in the middle. Germline V gives CDR1 SGHDN, CDR2 FVKESK. Input material: peripheral blood. The origin of this receptor is an elderly man with active or convalescent COVID-19. V is TRBV14 and J is TRBJ2-7; maybe TRBD1 (6 bases). The CDR3 nucleotides are TGTGCCAGCAGCCAAGGGCGGACAGCCTACGAGCAGTACGTC. It specifies CASSQGRTAYEQYV.